This T cell receptor (beta chain) was profiled in a study of blood T cell repertoires in COVID-19. For the study at large: COVID-19 samples, acute and convalescent, were from the United States, Italy and Spain.

As handled by the study authors: From reference gene primer amplification, estimates of nucleated cell counts were derived. Generated by immunoSEQ multiplex PCR, the TCRdb table keeps only in-frame clones and is missing some. V and J calls and clone size come straight from that table; D and trimming were deduced from the DNA. The sample yields around 120,000 clones, approximately 87% seen once. This clone was counted between two and nine times. The CDR3 is 16 residues long. The clonotype was recovered from a woman in her 70s with acute or convalescent COVID-19. The chain combines TRBV12-2 with TRBJ1-1; the listed D gene, TRBD1, was not tested against the DNA. TRBV12-2 is termed a pseudogene. Sequencing was performed on peripheral blood. CDR3 coding DNA: TGTGCAAGTCGCTTAAGGACAGGGGTATTGGTCTATGAAGCTTTCTTT. This sequence encodes CASRLRTGVLVYEAFF.